This T cell receptor (beta chain) was captured in a study of blood T cell repertoires in COVID-19. Overall study context: Material from acute and convalescent COVID-19 was sourced from the United States, Italy and Spain. The cDNA or gDNA used as material had been derived from T cells, B-cell-depleted T cells, or PBMCs.

Germline V gives CDR1 LGHDT, CDR2 YNNKEL (reference sequence). The CDR3 extends over 14 amino acids. V was pared by 4 bases and J by 7 bases, with 5 bases of the junction left unmatched. Authors' data handling: Estimation of nucleated cell counts relied on the amplification of reference gene primers. Repertoires were generated with immunoSEQ multiplex PCR, while TCRdb's copy carries only in-frame clones and drops some. V and J calls and clone size follow that table, whereas D and trimming were derived from the DNA. This sample has fewer than 300,000 clones, with approximately 83% found just once. The chain combines TRBV3-1 (or the pseudogene TRBV3-2) with TRBJ2-3; 10 bases are a match to TRBD2. The specimen was peripheral blood. The clonotype comes from a human donor in a cohort sampled during active COVID-19. CDR3 DNA sequence: TGTGCCAGCAGCCCCCGAGCGGGGGGGAATACGCAGTATTTT. Translating it yields CASSPRAGGNTQYF.